The 13 T cell receptor beta chains below were found in one sample sequenced in a study of blood T cells in healthy people across ages. The authors ran a second PCR of about 7 to 11 cycles using a sample-barcoded 5' primer and a J-beta primer mix. TCRdb re-analysed the 5' RACE reads in MiXCR, keeping a single row per CDR3 protein. The data show 500,000 to 600,000 distinct CDR3 sequences, with approximately 27% seen just once and approximately 17% held by the top ten. Sequenced input: blood. The receptors come from a woman between 70 and 85 years old in good health.

This clonotype turned up a few times. In DNA form, the CDR3 reads TGCGCCAGCAGCCAAGTTGTTCGTAACTATGGCTACACCTTC. Translation: CASSQVVRNYGYTF. The chain uses TRBV4-3 and TRBJ1-2; D not certain. Germline V gene lookup returns CDR1 LGHNA and CDR2 YSLEER. Deletions cut 1 base from V and 1 base from J, with 7 bases between. This CDR3 region has 14 residues.

Note on this clonotype: This sequence may be a read error, since a much larger clone differs from it by one base. The chain is built from TRBV20-1 and TRBJ2-5; D uncertain. CDR3 length: 15 residues. The V gene's germline CDR1 is DFQATT and CDR2 SNEGSKA (reference sequence). The V end was cut by 2 bases, the J end by 5 bases, with 18 bases between. In DNA, the CDR3 is TGCAGTGCTAGACAGGCCATAGGGTTGGGGGAGACCCAGTACTTC. Protein product: CSARQAIGLGETQYF.

This clonotype was detected only a few times. This chain uses TRBV28 with TRBJ2-5; tentatively, D is TRBD1 (6 bases). The assigned J gene may be wrong: the sequence end matches TRBJ2-7 better. The germline CDR1 and CDR2 sequences are MDHEN and SYDVKM. The CDR3 is 14 residues long. CDR3 residues: CASSLPRDNYEQYF. The CDR3 DNA follows: TGTGCCAGCAGTTTACCACGGGACAATTACGAGCAGTACTTC.

The chain recombines TRBV18 with TRBJ2-2; perhaps TRBD2 as D (5 bases). From germline, CDR1 is KGHSH and CDR2 LQKENI. The V and J ends lost 1 base and 3 bases respectively, with 6 bases between them. CDR3 length: 14 amino acids. CDR3 coding DNA: TGTGCCAGCTCACCACTGAGGGACACCGGGGAGCTGTTTTTT. Amino acids: CASSPLRDTGELFF.

The chain is built from TRBV7-7 and TRBJ2-5; 7 bases agree with TRBD1. Trimming cost V 5 bases and J 4 bases; bases outside gene matches: 7. This CDR3 contains 14 residues. CDR1 SSHAT and CDR2 FNYEAQ come from the germline V gene (reference sequence). The CDR3 bases are TGTGCCAGCAGCCCGACAGGGCGTAGAGAGACCCAGTACTTC. It yields the protein CASSPTGRRETQYF. The whole variable domain, remainder taken from reference TRBV7-7 and TRBJ2-5, is GAGVSQSPRYKVTKRGQDVTLRCDPISSHATLYWYQQALGQGPEFLTYFNYEAQPDKSGLPSDRFSAERPEGSISTLTIQRTEQRDSAMYRCASSPTGRRETQYFGPGTRLLVL.

V is TRBV29-1 and J is TRBJ2-5; D not certain. The germline V and J ends were trimmed by 7 bases and 4 bases, with 19 bases remaining between them. Germline-derived CDR1 and CDR2 are SQVTM and ANQGSEA. The CDR3 has 14 residues. The DNA of the CDR3 is TGCAGCGCCCCCGTGGCAGGACCCCGAGAGACCCAGTACTTC. Protein sequence: CSAPVAGPRETQYF.

This clonotype was counted a few times. V gene TRBV5-1 combines with J gene TRBJ2-3; D gene ambiguous. The CDR3 consists of 16 residues. V gave up 0 bases and J gave up 0 bases, with 11 bases separating them. Germline-derived CDR1 and CDR2 are SGHRS and YFSETQ. The CDR3 region has the DNA TGCGCCAGCAGCTTGGGCCAGGTCCCTAGCACAGATACGCAGTATTTT. Translated, it gives CASSLGQVPSTDTQYF.

This clonotype turned up a few times. V usage is TRBV20-1 and J usage is TRBJ2-5; tentatively, D is TRBD1 (6 bases). Germline CDR1 is DFQATT and CDR2 is SNEGSKA (reference sequence). V shed 6 bases and J shed 0 bases, with 20 bases lying between them. There are 16 residues in the CDR3. CDR3 nucleotides: TGCAGTGCCTCAGCTACAGGGAACGTTGACCAAGAGACCCAGTACTTC. Its protein product is CSASATGNVDQETQYF.

This clonotype was recorded once. The V gene is TRBV4-3, the J gene TRBJ1-1; D not certain. Between the trimmed V and J ends, which lost 1 base and 4 bases, there was a span of 7 bases. Germline V gene sequence: CDR1 LGHNA, CDR2 YSLEER. This CDR3 is built from 13 residues. The CDR3 DNA reads TGCGCCAGCAGCCAAGGTTTTGCCACTGAAGCTTTCTTT. It yields the protein CASSQGFATEAFF.

The V gene is TRBV5-6, the J gene TRBJ2-1; weak D call: TRBD2 (6 bases). The CDR3 contains 15 residues. Germline CDR1 SGHDT, CDR2 YYEEEE. Trimming removed 7 bases at V and 2 bases at J, with 16 bases between. The chain's CDR3 is CASAFQRVTYNEQFF. As DNA, the CDR3 is TGTGCCAGCGCATTTCAGCGGGTCACCTACAATGAGCAGTTCTTC.

Points on this clonotype: In this CDR3 the conserved last residue, phenylalanine or tryptophan, is missing, so a read error is likely. The CDR3: CASSQASGGVTDTQYL. CDR3 nucleotide sequence: TGCGCCAGCAGCCAAGCTAGCGGGGGAGTGACAGATACGCAGTATCTT. This chain links TRBV4-1 with TRBJ2-3; 10 nucleotides align to TRBD2. This CDR3 spans 16 amino acids. In germline, CDR1 is MGHRA, CDR2 YSYEKL. Unmatched junction bases numbered 4, after V lost 1 base and J lost 3 bases.

This clonotype was detected a few times. The CDR3 protein is CASSSTSGEATQYF. The CDR3 bases are TGTGCCAGCAGCTCCACTAGCGGGGAGGCGACCCAGTACTTC. V usage is TRBV7-2 and J usage is TRBJ2-5, with TRBD2 matching over 10 bases. The germline CDR1 and CDR2 sequences are SGHTA and FQGNSA. V dropped 4 bases and J dropped 7; count of bases not matched to a gene: 6. This CDR3 spans 14 amino acids.

This clonotype appeared a few times. The CDR3 sequence is CASSQVPVVRNDEQFF. As DNA, the CDR3 is TGTGCCAGCAGCCAAGTACCGGTTGTCAGGAATGATGAGCAGTTCTTC. The chain has TRBV3-1 and TRBJ2-5, with no clear D. Gene TRBJ2-1 matches the end of the DNA better, so the J call may be wrong. CDR1 and CDR2 (germline): LGHDT, YNNKEL (reference sequence). CDR3 length: 16 residues.